A single sample gave rise to the 31 T cell receptor beta chains below, sequenced in a study of OX40 agonist ivuxolimab in advanced cancers. The method was immunoSEQ multiplex PCR; TCRdb's version includes in-frame clones alone and lacks a portion of them. Here the sample spans around 7,000 clones, under 85% being singletons. The material was CD4+ or CD8+ T cells sorted from blood, obtained in a trial of the OX40 agonist ivuxolimab. These receptors all come from an adult with an advanced solid tumor such as melanoma, head and neck, liver or kidney cancer.

This chain links TRBV30 with TRBJ1-5; D not resolved. This CDR3 spans 13 amino acids. V lost 0 bases, J lost 9 bases, and 12 bases lay in between. In germline, CDR1 is GTSNPN, CDR2 SVGIG (reference sequence). The CDR3 DNA sequence: TGTGCCTGGAGTGTTACGGCTGAGCGGCCCCAGCATTTT. Protein sequence: CAWSVTAERPQHF.

The chain carries TRBV9 and TRBJ2-1, with 12 bases fitting TRBD2. Trimming removed 3 bases from V and 8 bases from J; junction bases left unmatched: 3. Germline loops: CDR1 SGDLS, CDR2 YYNGEE. The CDR3 is 14 residues long. DNA of the CDR3: TGTGCCAGCAGCGCTAGCGGGGGGGCTTATGAGCAGTTCTTC. Its protein product is CASSASGGAYEQFF.

The chain couples TRBV2 to TRBJ2-2, with no clear D. V lost 3 bases to trimming and J lost 5 bases, with 13 bases between them. In germline, CDR1 is SNHLY, CDR2 FYNNEI. The CDR3 loop spans 15 amino acids. This CDR3 is CASSDPRRATGELFF. CDR3 nucleotides: TGTGCCAGCAGTGACCCCAGGCGTGCGACCGGGGAGCTGTTTTTT.

The chain carries TRBV9 and TRBJ1-1; D is undetermined. Germline loops: CDR1 SGDLS, CDR2 YYNGEE. This CDR3 comprises 15 residues. Trimming stripped 3 bases from V and 2 bases from J, with 14 bases between. The DNA for the CDR3 is TGTGCCAGCAGCGGACCACAAGTCAGAAACACTGAAGCTTTCTTT. Translation: CASSGPQVRNTEAFF. The whole variable domain, remainder taken from reference TRBV9 and TRBJ1-1, is DSGVTQTPKHLITATGQRVTLRCSPRSGDLSVYWYQQSLDQGLQFLIQYYNGEERAKGNILERFSAQQFPDLHSELNLSSLELGDSALYFCASSGPQVRNTEAFFGQGTRLTVV.

The chain links TRBV27 to TRBJ1-3; D not resolved. This CDR3 spans 12 amino acids. Trimming took 4 bases from V and 5 from J, leaving 6 bases between them. Looked up from germline, CDR1 is MNHEY and CDR2 is SMNVEV (reference sequence). The chain's CDR3 is CASSSGRNTIYF. CDR3 coding DNA: TGTGCCAGCAGTTCTGGAAGAAACACCATATATTTT.

This rearrangement joins TRBV11-2 to TRBJ2-3; perhaps TRBD2 as D (5 bases). Germline V CDR1 and CDR2: SGHAT, FQNNGV. This CDR3 comprises 16 residues. Trimming took off 0 bases at V and 3 bases at J, with 13 bases between the two ends. Here the CDR3 reads CASSLEVDGITDTQYF. The CDR3 DNA reads TGTGCCAGCAGCTTAGAAGTGGACGGGATAACAGATACGCAGTATTTT.

This clone turned up a few times. J is TRBJ1-2 and V is TRBV2; D is perhaps TRBD1 (5 bases). CDR1 is SNHLY, CDR2 FYNNEI, per germline. Trimming took 3 bases from V and 5 from J, leaving 7 bases between them. The CDR3 sequence is 12 residues long. This CDR3 is CASSDDSYGYTF. As DNA, the CDR3 is TGTGCCAGCAGTGATGACAGTTATGGCTACACCTTC.

The CDR3 is CASSLIYSGKGPHAEQFF. CDR3 sequence (DNA): TGTGCCAGCAGCTTAATCTATTCGGGCAAAGGGCCACATGCTGAGCAGTTCTTC. The chain is built from TRBV7-6 and TRBJ2-1; no firm D call. Germline loops: CDR1 SGHVS, CDR2 FNYEAQ. The V gene lost 2 bases and the J gene lost 9 bases, with 26 bases spanning the gap. This CDR3 has 18 residues.

The rearrangement joins TRBV4-2 to TRBJ2-7; 8 bases fit TRBD2. The V and J ends lost 8 bases and 2 bases, in that order; junction bases with no gene match: 5. This CDR3 has 13 amino acids. From germline, CDR1 is LGHNA and CDR2 YNFKEQ. The CDR3 DNA reads as TGTGCCAGCGGCGGGGGGCCACCCTACGAGCAGTACTTC. It is translated as CASGGGPPYEQYF.

This clone came up a few times. CDR3 DNA sequence: TGTGCCAGCAGCGAGGGCCGAGGGTCAACCTACGAGCAGTACTTC. It yields the protein CASSEGRGSTYEQYF. The rearrangement uses TRBV2 and TRBJ2-7; tentative D call: TRBD2 (5 bases). The CDR3 covers 15 residues. Trimming pared 6 bases from V and 2 bases from J, leaving 17 bases between. Per the germline V gene, CDR1 is SNHLY and CDR2 is FYNNEI.

Worth noting for this clone: The junction shows a germline mismatch at one end, possibly a read error. The chain recombines TRBV5-3 with TRBJ1-1; tentative D call: TRBD1 (5 bases). TRBV5-3 is an open reading frame, and its role is uncertain. CDR3 length: 13 residues. CDR3 DNA sequence: TGTGCCAGCAGCTTGGAGCAGGGCACTGAAGCTTTCTTT. As protein: CASSLEQGTEAFF.

This clone ranks as large (0.1 to 1%). V and J are TRBV5-4 and TRBJ2-7; weak D call: TRBD2 (6 bases). V was clipped by 4 bases and J by 0 bases, with 11 bases between them. The CDR3 extends over 14 amino acids. CDR1 and CDR2 (germline): SGHNT, YYREEE (reference sequence). CDR3 in DNA: TGTGCCAGCAGCCGCGGGACCGGCTCCTACGAGCAGTACTTC. It yields the protein CASSRGTGSYEQYF.

This clone has more than one count but fewer than ten. The CDR3: CASSAGTGRYEQYF. CDR3 nucleotides: TGTGCCAGCAGCGCCGGGACAGGTAGATACGAGCAGTACTTC. The gene calls are TRBV2 and TRBJ2-7; TRBD1 aligns across 8 bases. The CDR3 totals 14 residues. Trimming removed 6 bases from V and 4 bases from J; junction bases left unmatched: 8. Germline V lookup: CDR1 SNHLY, CDR2 FYNNEI.

V gene TRBV7-2 combines with J gene TRBJ1-5, with D unresolved. CDR3 length equals 12 residues. Trimming stripped 5 bases from V and 6 bases from J, with 8 bases between. CDR1 and CDR2 from the germline V gene are SGHTA and FQGNSA. DNA for the CDR3: TGTGCCAGCAGCAGAGGGAGTCAGCCCCAGCATTTT. Translation gives CASSRGSQPQHF.

The rearrangement links TRBV23-1 to TRBJ2-1; D may be TRBD2 (6 bases). TRBV23-1 is an open reading frame whose function is uncertain. This CDR3 spans 19 amino acids. V dropped 4 bases and J dropped 7 bases, with 29 bases sitting between them. CDR3: CASSRPDSKARTTTNEQFF. The CDR3, as DNA: TGCGCCAGCAGTCGCCCCGACAGCAAAGCCAGGACTACTACTAATGAGCAGTTCTTC.

This chain links TRBV4-3 with TRBJ2-3; 9 nucleotides match TRBD2. Germline V gene sequence: CDR1 LGHNA, CDR2 YSLEER. V shed 4 bases, J shed 2 bases, and the junction held 4 bases outside the gene matches. The length of the CDR3 is 15 residues. The CDR3 region has the DNA TGCGCCAGCAGCCCCAGCGGGAGGTACACAGATACGCAGTATTTT. This sequence encodes CASSPSGRYTDTQYF.

This clone occurred a few times. The chain joins TRBV6-5 to TRBJ1-2; unclear D gene. This CDR3 contains 15 residues. The germline CDR1 and CDR2 sequences are MNHEY and SVGAGI. V was pared by 2 bases and J by 1 base, with 11 bases between. The CDR3 nucleotides read TGTGCCAGCAGTTACAATTCAGAGCTTAACTATGGCTACACCTTC. It encodes CASSYNSELNYGYTF.

This clone was found a few times. V usage is TRBV7-6 and J usage is TRBJ2-7; 11 bases fit TRBD1. The germline V gene has CDR1 SGHVS and CDR2 FNYEAQ. The CDR3 consists of 14 residues. Germline trimming cut 5 bases from V and 3 bases from J; bases unmatched to any gene: 3. Here the CDR3 reads CASSQGTGGYEQYF. CDR3 DNA: TGTGCCAGCAGCCAAGGGACAGGGGGCTACGAGCAGTACTTC.

The V call is TRBV9, the J call TRBJ2-2; no definite D call. CDR3 length: 14 residues. The V gene lost 3 bases and the J gene lost 2 bases, with 8 bases spanning the gap. Germline-derived CDR1 and CDR2 are SGDLS and YYNGEE. The CDR3 nucleotides read TGTGCCAGCAGCGGGCAGATTAACACCGGGGAGCTGTTTTTT. It specifies CASSGQINTGELFF.

The chain carries TRBV6-5 and TRBJ2-5, with TRBD1 as a possible D gene (6 bases). The DNA end is a closer match to TRBJ2-7, so the J assignment may be wrong. CDR3 length: 15 amino acids. Germline CDR1 reads MNHEY; CDR2 reads SVGAGI. The CDR3 sequence is CASSYSQGGGYEQYF. The CDR3 bases are TGTGCCAGCAGTTACTCGCAAGGGGGTGGGTACGAGCAGTACTTC.

This clone was observed a handful of times. The chain is built from TRBV2 and TRBJ2-7; D gene uncertain. V shed 4 bases and J shed 3 bases, with 10 bases lying between them. The CDR3 consists of 13 residues. CDR1 is SNHLY, CDR2 FYNNEI, per germline. CDR3 amino acids: CASSAITIYEQYF. DNA of the CDR3: TGTGCCAGCAGTGCCATCACTATCTACGAGCAGTACTTC.

CDR3 bases: TGTGCCAGCCTAAGAGGGGGACCTAACTATGGCTACACCTTC. Translated, it gives CASLRGGPNYGYTF. The V call is TRBV2, the J call TRBJ1-2; the D gene is possibly TRBD1 (6 bases). CDR3 length: 14 amino acids. The germline V gene encodes CDR1 SNHLY and CDR2 FYNNEI. Trimming left V 8 bases short and J 0 bases short, with 13 bases between.

This chain joins TRBV6-5 and TRBJ2-3; possibly TRBD2 for D (6 bases). This CDR3 has 12 amino acids. Trimming removed 8 bases at V and 5 bases at J, with 11 bases between. The germline CDR1 and CDR2 sequences are MNHEY and SVGAGI. This CDR3 reads CASGLAVDTQYF. CDR3 sequence (DNA): TGTGCCAGCGGTTTAGCGGTAGATACGCAGTATTTT.

This clone is large (0.1 to 1%) within its sample. V and J are TRBV7-6 and TRBJ1-1; D possibly corresponds to TRBD1 (5 bases). The germline V gene has CDR1 SGHVS and CDR2 FNYEAQ. V was pared by 4 bases and J by 3 bases, with 18 bases between. The CDR3 is made up of 16 amino acids. Here the CDR3 DNA reads TGTGCCAGCAGCTCGTTCTCGGGGGATCTGTACACTGAAGCTTTCTTT. Its translation: CASSSFSGDLYTEAFF.

The chain combines TRBV7-2 with TRBJ2-2; D perhaps matches TRBD1 (6 bases). Germline CDR1 SGHTA, CDR2 FQGNSA. This CDR3 has 16 amino acids. Trimming cost V 4 bases and J 0 bases, with 12 bases left between them. CDR3 sequence: CASSSTGYTNTGELFF. CDR3 in DNA: TGTGCCAGCAGCTCTACAGGGTATACGAACACCGGGGAGCTGTTTTTT.

By frequency in the sample, this clone is medium-sized. The chain joins TRBV7-6 to TRBJ2-7; 9 bases line up with TRBD1. The CDR3 has 14 amino acids. CDR1 and CDR2 from the germline V gene are SGHVS and FNYEAQ. The junction had 6 bases not matched to a gene; V was cut back by 5 bases and J by 4 bases. CDR3 in DNA: TGTGCCAGCAGCGCCGGGACAGGGCGGTACGAGCAGTACTTC. Its protein is CASSAGTGRYEQYF.

A few counts support this clone. The V call is TRBV7-9, the J call TRBJ2-7, with 8 positions matching TRBD2. The ends lost 5 bases at V and 4 bases at J; junction bases unmatched: 7. CDR1 is SEHNR, CDR2 FQNEAQ, per germline (reference sequence). CDR3 length: 14 amino acids. The CDR3 coding sequence is TGTGCCAGCAGCCCCATCGGGAGGGCTTACGAGCAGTACTTC. It is translated as CASSPIGRAYEQYF.

The rearrangement uses TRBV9 and TRBJ2-1, with D possibly being TRBD1 or TRBD2 (5 bases each). The CDR3 extends over 18 amino acids. Germline assignment: CDR1 SGDLS and CDR2 YYNGEE. Between the trimmed V and J ends, which lost 4 bases and 7 bases, there was a span of 27 bases. The chain's CDR3 is CASSSRGTAILAFNEQFF. The CDR3 coding sequence is TGTGCCAGCAGCTCCCGAGGGACCGCCATTTTAGCCTTTAATGAGCAGTTCTTC.

This clone was observed a few times. The V call is TRBV30, the J call TRBJ1-2; D is uncertain. The CDR3 is made up of 14 amino acids. The germline V gene has CDR1 GTSNPN and CDR2 SVGIG (reference sequence). V lost 1 base and J 0 bases, leaving 9 bases between the germline ends. The CDR3 coding sequence is TGTGCCTGGAGTGAGAAAGTCGCTAACTATGGCTACACCTTC. As protein: CAWSEKVANYGYTF.

The CDR3 is CASSGGSSYNSPLHF. The CDR3 DNA sequence: TGTGCCAGCAGCGGGGGGAGCTCCTATAATTCACCCCTCCACTTT. The chain employs TRBV7-2 and TRBJ1-6, with D tentatively TRBD1 (5 bases). V lost 5 bases, J lost 0 bases, and 8 bases lay in between. CDR3 length equals 15 residues. Germline CDR1 SGHTA, CDR2 FQGNSA.

This clone was detected only once. This rearrangement joins TRBV5-1 to TRBJ2-3; TRBD2 agrees at 9 bases. The length of the CDR3 is 11 residues. V was clipped by 7 bases and J by 14 bases; unmatched bases: 8. Per the germline V gene, CDR1 is SGHRS and CDR2 is YFSETQ. The chain's CDR3 is CASGLGTSRYF. The DNA for the CDR3 is TGCGCCAGCGGCCTGGGGACTAGCCGGTATTTT.